One and the same sample provided the 21 T cell receptor beta chains below, sequenced in a study of neurological immune-mediated disorders. TCRdb analysed the 5' RACE reads with MiXCR anew, one entry per CDR3 protein. The sample holds 35,000 to 50,000 distinct CDR3 sequences; about 2.5% are singletons and the top ten take about 2.4%. Sequencing input: PBMCs. The source is a man aged 45-65 years with multiple sclerosis.

This clonotype was picked up many times. The rearrangement uses TRBV7-2 and TRBJ1-1; 8 nucleotides line up with TRBD1. The CDR3 consists of 14 residues. With V trimmed by 5 bases and J by 5 bases, 7 bases remained unmatched. Germline CDR1 and CDR2: SGHTA and FQGNSA. The CDR3 bases are TGTGCCAGCAGCACGACAGGGGCGAGGACTGAAGCTTTCTTT. The encoded protein is CASSTTGARTEAFF.

At least ten counts were recorded for this clonotype. CDR3 sequence (DNA): TGCGCCAGCAGCCGGGGACAGAATAATGAAAAACTGTTTTTT. It translates to CASSRGQNNEKLFF. This chain joins TRBV5-1 and TRBJ1-4, with 7 positions matching TRBD1. J lost 4 bases, V lost 4 bases, and 4 bases had no gene match. Germline V CDR1 and CDR2: SGHRS, YFSETQ. This CDR3 comprises 14 residues.

This clonotype occurred many times. The DNA of the CDR3 is TGCAGCGTCCTTACTAACGGGGCAACAGATACGCAGTATTTT. Translation gives CSVLTNGATDTQYF. This chain joins TRBV29-1 and TRBJ2-3; D may match TRBD1 or TRBD2 (5 bases each). The CDR3 covers 14 residues. The V end lost 6 bases, the J end lost 3 bases, and 16 bases lay between the germline ends. Per germline, CDR1 SQVTM and CDR2 ANQGSEA.

The table lists this clonotype with many counts. The chain couples TRBV5-1 to TRBJ2-1; no reliable D call. V lost 1 base, J lost 8 bases, and 16 bases lay in between. This CDR3 has 15 amino acids. Germline CDR1 SGHRS, CDR2 YFSETQ. The CDR3 loop reads CASSLIQSGLDEQFF. In nucleotides, the CDR3 is TGCGCCAGCAGCTTGATACAGTCCGGTTTGGATGAGCAGTTCTTC.

This clonotype was detected ten times or more. CDR3 amino acids: CAWSVGPGRTEAFF. CDR3 DNA: TGTGCCTGGTCGGTGGGTCCCGGACGGACTGAAGCTTTCTTT. This sequence joins TRBV30 and TRBJ1-1; D remains ambiguous. This CDR3 is 14 amino acids long. V lost 5 bases and J 5 bases, leaving 18 bases between the germline ends. Per the germline V gene, CDR1 is GTSNPN and CDR2 is SVGIG (reference sequence).

This clonotype was recorded at least ten times. The chain uses TRBV3-1 and TRBJ1-1; D unresolved. V was clipped by 1 base and J by 7 bases, with 10 bases between them. This CDR3 comprises 13 residues. In germline, CDR1 is LGHDT, CDR2 YNNKEL (reference sequence). CDR3 sequence reads: CASSQGGWDEAFF. The DNA for the CDR3 is TGTGCCAGCAGCCAAGGGGGTTGGGATGAAGCTTTCTTT.

This clonotype was counted ten times or more. This chain connects TRBV28 to TRBJ1-2; 7 bases fit TRBD1. The CDR3 contains 13 residues. Trimming at V came to 9 bases and at J to 0 bases, leaving 4 bases not matched to a gene. Germline V gene lookup returns CDR1 MDHEN and CDR2 SYDVKM. The CDR3: CASGTAANYGYTF. As DNA, the CDR3 is TGTGCCAGTGGGACAGCAGCTAACTATGGCTACACCTTC.

This clonotype was seen at least ten times. In DNA form, the CDR3 reads TGTGCCAGCAGTTTACGCTCCCTCACGCAGGGTGAAGCTTTCTTT. Protein: CASSLRSLTQGEAFF. The chain joins TRBV27 to TRBJ1-1, with TRBD1 as a possible D gene (5 bases). There are 15 residues in the CDR3. V lost 2 bases and J 7 bases, leaving 17 bases between the germline ends. Germline values: CDR1 MNHEY, CDR2 SMNVEV (reference sequence).

This clonotype was detected ten times or more. The gene calls are TRBV5-1 and TRBJ1-2, with D possibly being TRBD1 (6 bases). Germline lookup yields CDR1 SGHRS and CDR2 YFSETQ. The ends were cut back, 4 bases at V and 0 bases at J, with 13 bases in the middle. The CDR3 is 15 residues long. CDR3 bases: TGCGCCAGCAGCAAGACAGGACCAGCTAACTATGGCTACACCTTC. As protein: CASSKTGPANYGYTF.

This clonotype was found many times. This sequence joins TRBV5-6 and TRBJ2-2, with D perhaps TRBD1 or TRBD2 (5 bases each). V lost 6 bases and J lost 0, with 15 bases in between. Germline loops: CDR1 SGHDT, CDR2 YYEEEE. This CDR3 contains 16 residues. The CDR3 DNA reads as TGTGCCAGCACACTCCCCGGGACGCCGAACACCGGGGAGCTGTTTTTT. It translates to CASTLPGTPNTGELFF.

In this sample, this clonotype turned up many times. The chain employs TRBV5-1 and TRBJ1-5; maybe TRBD1 (5 bases). Germline lookup yields CDR1 SGHRS and CDR2 YFSETQ. CDR3 size: 14 residues. The ends were cut back, 3 bases at V and 0 bases at J, with 7 bases in the middle. CDR3: CASSWDDSNQPQHF. The CDR3 bases are TGCGCCAGCAGCTGGGACGATAGCAATCAGCCCCAGCATTTT.

This clonotype was observed many times. The V and J genes are TRBV19 and TRBJ2-4; possibly TRBD1 for D (5 bases). Trimming stripped 7 bases from V and 6 bases from J, with 25 bases between. The length of the CDR3 is 17 residues. Germline V gives CDR1 LNHDA, CDR2 SQIVND (reference sequence). DNA of the CDR3: TGTGCCAGTACCCGCTCAGGGTCGCAAAACGACGGAAACATTCAGTACTTC. It specifies CASTRSGSQNDGNIQYF.

This clonotype was recorded many times. The chain joins TRBV20-1 to TRBJ1-5; tentatively, D is TRBD1 (5 bases). Germline CDR1 and CDR2: DFQATT and SNEGSKA (reference sequence). V was cut by 6 bases and J by 7 bases, with 22 bases left in between. CDR3 length equals 15 residues. CDR3 in DNA: TGCAGTGCCCCACGGCGGGGCAGGGTAGGACAGCCCCAGCATTTT. It specifies CSAPRRGRVGQPQHF.

This clonotype was detected many times. The V gene is TRBV7-9, the J gene TRBJ2-1; D tentatively fits TRBD1 or TRBD2 (6 bases each). CDR3 size: 16 residues. The V end lost 5 bases, the J end lost 4 bases, and 18 bases lay between the germline ends. Germline V gives CDR1 SEHNR, CDR2 FQNEAQ (reference sequence). Written as DNA, the CDR3 is TGTGCCAGCAGCCCCGGGGGCACAGGTCCATACAATGAGCAGTTCTTC. Amino acid sequence: CASSPGGTGPYNEQFF.

Many counts were recorded for this clonotype. The chain employs TRBV9 and TRBJ2-5, with D perhaps TRBD1 (5 bases). Germline CDR1 is SGDLS and CDR2 is YYNGEE. The CDR3 covers 14 residues. V dropped 0 bases and J dropped 4 bases, with 10 bases sitting between them. The CDR3 bases are TGTGCCAGCAGCGTAGCTACAGGTGGAGAGACCCAGTACTTC. Its translation: CASSVATGGETQYF.

The table lists this clonotype with many counts. The chain is built from TRBV9 and TRBJ2-3; D might be TRBD1 (6 bases). V dropped 0 bases and J dropped 2 bases, with 10 bases sitting between them. The germline CDR1 and CDR2 sequences are SGDLS and YYNGEE. This CDR3 region has 15 residues. The CDR3 bases are TGTGCCAGCAGCGTAGCACAGGGCTTCACAGATACGCAGTATTTT. It yields the protein CASSVAQGFTDTQYF.

The chain has TRBV6-6 and TRBJ1-1; the match to TRBD1 covers 9 bases. J was trimmed by 5 bases and V by 2 bases; bases with no gene match: 3. The CDR3 runs 14 residues. CDR1 and CDR2 (germline): MNHNY, SVGAGI (reference sequence). CDR3 sequence reads: CASSYLDRGTEAFF. In DNA form, the CDR3 reads TGTGCCAGCAGTTACCTCGACAGGGGGACTGAAGCTTTCTTT.

This clonotype was observed many times. The V call is TRBV7-2, the J call TRBJ2-1; 10 positions match TRBD2. The CDR3 covers 15 residues. Unmatched junction bases numbered 2, after V lost 2 bases and J lost 4 bases. The germline gives CDR1 SGHTA, CDR2 FQGNSA. Written as DNA, the CDR3 is TGTGCCAGCAGCTTAAGCGGGGGGGCGTACAATGAGCAGTTCTTC. This translates into CASSLSGGAYNEQFF.

This clonotype was picked up many times. The CDR3: CSVARDRDYEQFF. In DNA form, the CDR3 reads TGCAGCGTTGCGAGGGACAGGGACTATGAGCAGTTCTTC. This sequence joins TRBV29-1 and TRBJ2-1, with 9 nucleotides matching TRBD1. V shed 4 bases, J shed 8 bases, and the junction held 6 bases outside the gene matches. The CDR3 spans 13 residues. The germline CDR1 and CDR2 sequences are SQVTM and ANQGSEA.

This clonotype was recorded many times. This chain uses TRBV24-1 with TRBJ2-5; D is perhaps TRBD1 or TRBD2 (5 bases each). Germline V lookup: CDR1 KGHDR, CDR2 SFDVKD. The CDR3 has 13 amino acids. Trimming left V 3 bases short and J 5 bases short, with 9 bases between. The CDR3 loop is CATSDQGGETQYF. CDR3 in DNA: TGTGCCACCAGTGATCAGGGCGGGGAGACCCAGTACTTC.

This clonotype was detected ten times or more. This chain joins TRBV7-2 and TRBJ1-1; no definite D call. The CDR3 runs 14 residues. Germline-derived CDR1 and CDR2 are SGHTA and FQGNSA. Trimming pared 1 base from V and 2 bases from J, leaving 8 bases between. The CDR3 reads CASSLVGSNTEAFF. CDR3 DNA sequence: TGTGCCAGCAGCTTAGTTGGCAGCAACACTGAAGCTTTCTTT. Variable domain in full (rest from reference TRBV7-2 and TRBJ1-1): GAGVSQSPSNKVTEKGKDVELRCDPISGHTALYWYRQSLGQGLEFLIYFQGNSAPDKSGLPSDRFSAERTGGSVSTLTIQRTQQEDSAVYLCASSLVGSNTEAFFGQGTRLTVV.